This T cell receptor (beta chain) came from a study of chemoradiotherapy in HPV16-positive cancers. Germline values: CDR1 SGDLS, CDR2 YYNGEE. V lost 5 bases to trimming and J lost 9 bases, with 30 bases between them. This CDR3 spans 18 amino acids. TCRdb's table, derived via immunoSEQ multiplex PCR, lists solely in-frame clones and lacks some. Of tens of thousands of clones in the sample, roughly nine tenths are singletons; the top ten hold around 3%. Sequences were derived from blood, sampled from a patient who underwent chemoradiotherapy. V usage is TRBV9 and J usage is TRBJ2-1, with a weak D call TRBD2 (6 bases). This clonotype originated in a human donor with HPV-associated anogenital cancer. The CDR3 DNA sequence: TGTGCCAGCAGTATAGACCCGGGGGACCACCGTAGTGGGGGTGAGCAGTTCTTC. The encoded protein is CASSIDPGDHRSGGEQFF.